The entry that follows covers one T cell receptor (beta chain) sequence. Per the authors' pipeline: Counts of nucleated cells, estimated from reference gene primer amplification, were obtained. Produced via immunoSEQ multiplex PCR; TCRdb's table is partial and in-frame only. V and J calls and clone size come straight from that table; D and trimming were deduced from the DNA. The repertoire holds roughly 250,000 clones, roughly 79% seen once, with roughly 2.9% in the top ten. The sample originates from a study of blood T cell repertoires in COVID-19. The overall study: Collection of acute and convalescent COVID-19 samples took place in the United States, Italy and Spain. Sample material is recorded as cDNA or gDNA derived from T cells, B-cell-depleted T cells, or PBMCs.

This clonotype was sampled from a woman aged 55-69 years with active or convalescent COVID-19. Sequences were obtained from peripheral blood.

The DNA for the CDR3 is TGTGCCAGCTCAGCAGGGGCTAGCACAGATACGCAGTATTTT. It codes for CASSAGASTDTQYF. The chain recombines TRBV18 with TRBJ2-3, with a tentative D call TRBD1 (6 bases). V was cut by 5 bases and J by 0 bases, with 9 bases left in between. Germline CDR1 is KGHSH and CDR2 is LQKENI. The CDR3 runs 14 residues.